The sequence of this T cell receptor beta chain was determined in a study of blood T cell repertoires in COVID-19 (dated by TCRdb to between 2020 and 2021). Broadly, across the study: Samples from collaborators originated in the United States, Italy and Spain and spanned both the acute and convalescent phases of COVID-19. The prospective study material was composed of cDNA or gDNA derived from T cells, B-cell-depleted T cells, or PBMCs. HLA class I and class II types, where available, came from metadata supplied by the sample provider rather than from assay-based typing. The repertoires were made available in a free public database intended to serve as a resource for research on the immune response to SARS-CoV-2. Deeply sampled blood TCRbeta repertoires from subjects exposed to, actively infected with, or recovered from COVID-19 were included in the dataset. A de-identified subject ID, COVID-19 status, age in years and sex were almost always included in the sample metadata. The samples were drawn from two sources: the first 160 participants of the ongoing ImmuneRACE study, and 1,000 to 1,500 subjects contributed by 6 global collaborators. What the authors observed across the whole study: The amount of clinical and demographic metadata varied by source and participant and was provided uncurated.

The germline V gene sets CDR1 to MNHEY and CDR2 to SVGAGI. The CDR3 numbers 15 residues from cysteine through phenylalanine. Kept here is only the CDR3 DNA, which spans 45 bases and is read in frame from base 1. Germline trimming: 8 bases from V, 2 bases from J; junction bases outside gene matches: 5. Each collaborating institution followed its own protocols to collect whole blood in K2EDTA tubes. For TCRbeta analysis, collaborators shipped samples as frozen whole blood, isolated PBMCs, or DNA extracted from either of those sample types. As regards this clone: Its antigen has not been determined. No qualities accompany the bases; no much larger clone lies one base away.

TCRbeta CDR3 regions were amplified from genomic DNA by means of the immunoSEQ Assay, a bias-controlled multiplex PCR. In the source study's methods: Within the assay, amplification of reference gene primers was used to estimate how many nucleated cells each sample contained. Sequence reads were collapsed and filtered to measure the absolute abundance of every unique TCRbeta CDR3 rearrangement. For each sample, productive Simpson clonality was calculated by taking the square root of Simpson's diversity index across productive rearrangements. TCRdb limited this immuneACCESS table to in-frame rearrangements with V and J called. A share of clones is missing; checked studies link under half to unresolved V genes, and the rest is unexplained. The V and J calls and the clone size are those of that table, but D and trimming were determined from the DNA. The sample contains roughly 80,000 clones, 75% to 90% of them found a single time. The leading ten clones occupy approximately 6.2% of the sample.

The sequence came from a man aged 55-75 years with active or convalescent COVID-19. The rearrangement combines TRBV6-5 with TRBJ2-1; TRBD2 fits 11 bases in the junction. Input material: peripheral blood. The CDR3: CASCRLAGPYNEQFF. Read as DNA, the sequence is TGTGCCAGCTGTCGACTAGCGGGGCCCTACAATGAGCAGTTCTTC.